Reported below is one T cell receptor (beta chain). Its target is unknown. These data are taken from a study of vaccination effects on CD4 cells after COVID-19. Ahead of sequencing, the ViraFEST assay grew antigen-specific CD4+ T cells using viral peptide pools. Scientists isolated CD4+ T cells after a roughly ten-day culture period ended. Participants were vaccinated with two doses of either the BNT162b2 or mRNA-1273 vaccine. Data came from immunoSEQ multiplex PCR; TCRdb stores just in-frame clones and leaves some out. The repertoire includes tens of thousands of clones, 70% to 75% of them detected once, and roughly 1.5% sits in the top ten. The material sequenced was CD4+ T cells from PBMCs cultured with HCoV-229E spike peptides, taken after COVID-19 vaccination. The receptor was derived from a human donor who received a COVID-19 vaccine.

The CDR3 protein is CASPCVLEQYV. CDR3 sequence (DNA): TGTGCCAGCCCTTGCGTCCTCGAGCAGTACGTC. The J gene is TRBJ2-7, the V gene TRBV19; D unclear. Germline V gene sequence: CDR1 LNHDA, CDR2 SQIVND (reference sequence). Trimming took 9 bases from V and 6 from J, leaving 12 bases between them. This CDR3 is 11 amino acids long.